These T cell receptor beta chains were read from a single sample in a study of technical replicates of blood from several donors. Sequencing was performed with immunoSEQ multiplex PCR; in TCRdb, only in-frame clones are kept and a portion is missing. The sample contains 65,000 to 90,000 clones, about 91% of which appear only once. The specimen sequenced was T cells isolated from PBMCs. The receptors come from a human donor in good health. Both conserved end residues are part of each CDR3. The order of the fields is J gene, clone size, D gene, V gene, CDR3 protein, CDR3 DNA. D genes are given only for firm matches. Not every row has a clone size; where given, it reads once, few, many or a size class.

j_gene: TRBJ2-1
abundance: NA
d_gene: TRBD1
v_gene: TRBV11-3
CDR3aa: CASSPHPGQGEYNEQFF
CDR3nt: TGTGCCAGCAGCCCTCACCCGGGACAGGGGGAATACAATGAGCAGTTCTTC

j_gene: TRBJ2-1
abundance: NA
d_gene: TRBD1
v_gene: TRBV5-1
CDR3aa: CASSLEDRVVNEQFF
CDR3nt: TGCGCCAGCAGCTTGGAGGACAGGGTCGTTAATGAGCAGTTCTTC

j_gene: TRBJ1-4
abundance: NA
d_gene: NA
v_gene: TRBV27
CDR3aa: CASSSIQDSSEKLFF
CDR3nt: TGTGCCAGCAGTTCTATACAGGATTCCTCCGAAAAACTGTTTTTT

j_gene: TRBJ1-2
abundance: NA
d_gene: NA
v_gene: TRBV19
CDR3aa: CASSIDPPGIRGYTF
CDR3nt: TGTGCCAGTAGTATAGATCCCCCAGGGATAAGAGGCTACACCTTC

j_gene: TRBJ2-3
abundance: NA
d_gene: NA
v_gene: TRBV6-1
CDR3aa: CASSSLPGTDTQYF
CDR3nt: TGTGCCAGCAGTAGTTTGCCGGGCACAGATACGCAGTATTTT

j_gene: TRBJ2-7
abundance: NA
d_gene: TRBD2
v_gene: TRBV19
CDR3aa: CASSPLAGVSYEQYF
CDR3nt: TGTGCCAGTAGTCCCCTAGCGGGAGTCTCCTACGAGCAGTACTTC

j_gene: TRBJ1-6
abundance: NA
d_gene: TRBD1
v_gene: TRBV7-8
CDR3aa: CASSPGQGNSPLHF
CDR3nt: TGTGCCAGCAGCCCCGGACAGGGCAATTCACCCCTCCACTTT

j_gene: TRBJ2-2
abundance: NA
d_gene: NA
v_gene: TRBV6-4
CDR3aa: CASRGPLNTGELFF
CDR3nt: TGTGCCAGCAGGGGCCCTTTAAACACCGGGGAGCTGTTTTTT

j_gene: TRBJ1-1
abundance: NA
d_gene: NA
v_gene: TRBV28
CDR3aa: CATVEGIGTEAFF
CDR3nt: TGTGCCACCGTGGAGGGTATTGGGACTGAAGCTTTCTTT

j_gene: TRBJ2-1
abundance: NA
d_gene: NA
v_gene: TRBV10-3
CDR3aa: CAISESGPINEQFF
CDR3nt: TGTGCCATCAGTGAATCAGGGCCGATCAATGAGCAGTTCTTC

j_gene: TRBJ1-6
abundance: once
d_gene: NA
v_gene: TRBV19
CDR3aa: CASSIGSAGASPLHF
CDR3nt: TGTGCCAGTAGTATAGGCTCGGCGGGGGCTTCACCCCTCCACTTT

j_gene: TRBJ2-7
abundance: NA
d_gene: NA
v_gene: TRBV11-3
CDR3aa: CASSLVLGGLYEQYF
CDR3nt: TGTGCCAGCAGCTTAGTTCTCGGGGGTCTATACGAGCAGTACTTC

j_gene: TRBJ2-7
abundance: NA
d_gene: NA
v_gene: TRBV7-3
CDR3aa: CASSLTSQATYEQYF
CDR3nt: TGTGCCAGCAGCTTAACGAGTCAGGCGACCTACGAGCAGTACTTC

j_gene: TRBJ1-1
abundance: once
d_gene: TRBD1
v_gene: TRBV27
CDR3aa: CASSPRDSWTTEAFF
CDR3nt: TGTGCCAGCAGTCCCCGGGACAGTTGGACCACTGAAGCTTTCTTT

j_gene: TRBJ2-1
abundance: NA
d_gene: NA
v_gene: TRBV19
CDR3aa: CASSIEEHSYNEQFF
CDR3nt: TGTGCCAGTAGTATTGAGGAGCACTCCTACAATGAGCAGTTCTTC

j_gene: TRBJ2-1
abundance: once
d_gene: TRBD1
v_gene: TRBV7-9
CDR3aa: CASSFGQDARPYNEQFF
CDR3nt: TGTGCCAGCAGCTTTGGACAGGACGCACGTCCCTACAATGAGCAGTTCTTC

j_gene: TRBJ2-5
abundance: NA
d_gene: NA
v_gene: TRBV9
CDR3aa: CASSTPGGGGETQYF
CDR3nt: TGTGCCAGCAGCACACCGGGAGGGGGCGGAGAGACCCAGTACTTC

j_gene: TRBJ2-1
abundance: NA
d_gene: NA
v_gene: TRBV7-3
CDR3aa: CASSLDRAVYNEQFF
CDR3nt: TGTGCCAGCAGCCTAGACAGAGCAGTATACAATGAGCAGTTCTTC

j_gene: TRBJ2-1
abundance: NA
d_gene: TRBD2
v_gene: TRBV10-3
CDR3aa: CAIKNSGSSRNEQFF
CDR3nt: TGTGCCATCAAAAACAGCGGGAGCTCTCGCAATGAGCAGTTCTTC

j_gene: TRBJ2-1
abundance: once
d_gene: NA
v_gene: TRBV9
CDR3aa: CASSGGQYNEQFF
CDR3nt: TGTGCCAGCAGCGGAGGACAGTACAATGAGCAGTTCTTC

j_gene: TRBJ2-7
abundance: once
d_gene: NA
v_gene: TRBV28
CDR3aa: CASSPYKYAGSYEQYF
CDR3nt: TGTGCCAGCAGTCCATACAAATACGCAGGGTCCTACGAGCAGTACTTC

j_gene: TRBJ2-3
abundance: NA
d_gene: NA
v_gene: TRBV29-1
CDR3aa: CSGGYITSPDTQYF
CDR3nt: TGCAGCGGGGGATATATTACTAGCCCAGATACGCAGTATTTT

j_gene: TRBJ2-7
abundance: NA
d_gene: TRBD2
v_gene: TRBV6-1
CDR3aa: CASSRTSGRAYEQYF
CDR3nt: TGTGCCAGCAGTCGGACTAGCGGGAGGGCCTACGAGCAGTACTTC

j_gene: TRBJ1-1
abundance: NA
d_gene: TRBD1
v_gene: TRBV6-5
CDR3aa: CASERTGNTEAFF
CDR3nt: TGTGCCAGCGAGAGGACAGGGAACACTGAAGCTTTCTTT

j_gene: TRBJ2-2
abundance: NA
d_gene: NA
v_gene: TRBV10-3
CDR3aa: CAFRRNTGELFF
CDR3nt: TGTGCCTTTCGTAGGAACACCGGGGAGCTGTTTTTT

j_gene: TRBJ2-1
abundance: NA
d_gene: TRBD2
v_gene: TRBV19
CDR3aa: CASSFFGGVYNEQFF
CDR3nt: TGTGCCAGTAGCTTTTTCGGGGGGGTGTACAATGAGCAGTTCTTC

j_gene: TRBJ2-3
abundance: NA
d_gene: TRBD2
v_gene: TRBV7-9
CDR3aa: CASKPRTSGREDTQYF
CDR3nt: TGTGCCAGCAAACCTCGGACTAGCGGGAGGGAAGATACGCAGTATTTT

j_gene: TRBJ2-5
abundance: NA
d_gene: NA
v_gene: TRBV18
CDR3aa: CASSPWAETQYF
CDR3nt: TGTGCCAGCTCACCATGGGCAGAGACCCAGTACTTC

j_gene: TRBJ1-2
abundance: once
d_gene: NA
v_gene: TRBV19
CDR3aa: CASSAWSGAWGYGYTF
CDR3nt: TGTGCCAGTAGCGCCTGGAGCGGTGCCTGGGGCTATGGCTACACCTTC

j_gene: TRBJ2-2
abundance: NA
d_gene: NA
v_gene: TRBV18
CDR3aa: CASSPATQGWGFVAGELFF
CDR3nt: TGTGCCAGCTCACCAGCTACACAGGGTTGGGGATTTGTCGCCGGGGAGCTGTTTTTT

j_gene: TRBJ1-1
abundance: NA
d_gene: NA
v_gene: TRBV7-9
CDR3aa: CASSLGGRNTEAFF
CDR3nt: TGTGCCAGCAGCTTAGGGGGGCGGAACACTGAAGCTTTCTTT

j_gene: TRBJ1-2
abundance: NA
d_gene: NA
v_gene: TRBV21-1
CDR3aa: CASSNWEGQGMMGGYTF
CDR3nt: TGTGCCAGCAGCAATTGGGAGGGACAGGGGATGATGGGCGGCTACACCTTC

j_gene: TRBJ2-1
abundance: NA
d_gene: TRBD2
v_gene: TRBV6-8
CDR3aa: CASSRATSGNRNEQFF
CDR3nt: TGTGCCAGCAGTCGGGCAACTAGCGGGAATAGGAATGAGCAGTTCTTC

j_gene: TRBJ2-4
abundance: NA
d_gene: NA
v_gene: TRBV7-2
CDR3aa: CASSPQNIQYF
CDR3nt: TGTGCCAGCAGCCCTCAAAACATTCAGTACTTC

j_gene: TRBJ1-4
abundance: NA
d_gene: TRBD1
v_gene: TRBV4-1
CDR3aa: CASSQPGQGGDKGEKLFF
CDR3nt: TGCGCCAGCAGCCAACCGGGACAGGGGGGCGACAAGGGTGAAAAACTGTTTTTT

j_gene: TRBJ1-4
abundance: NA
d_gene: TRBD1
v_gene: TRBV7-8
CDR3aa: CASSLNSGTGNEKLFF
CDR3nt: TGTGCCAGCAGCTTGAACTCCGGGACAGGGAATGAAAAACTGTTTTTT

j_gene: TRBJ2-1
abundance: NA
d_gene: TRBD2
v_gene: TRBV5-1
CDR3aa: CASSLGLAGGRSHEQFF
CDR3nt: TGCGCCAGCAGCTTGGGGCTAGCGGGGGGGAGATCCCATGAGCAGTTCTTC

j_gene: TRBJ1-6
abundance: NA
d_gene: NA
v_gene: TRBV4-1
CDR3aa: CAARDFRSYNSPLHF
CDR3nt: TGCGCCGCCCGGGACTTCCGCTCCTATAATTCACCCCTCCACTTT

j_gene: TRBJ2-1
abundance: NA
d_gene: TRBD1
v_gene: TRBV27
CDR3aa: CASSLDRTKREQFF
CDR3nt: TGTGCCAGCAGTTTGGACAGGACGAAGAGGGAGCAGTTCTTC

j_gene: TRBJ2-7
abundance: NA
d_gene: NA
v_gene: TRBV18
CDR3aa: CASSSTYEQYF
CDR3nt: TGTGCCAGCTCGTCAACCTACGAGCAGTACTTC

j_gene: TRBJ2-7
abundance: NA
d_gene: NA
v_gene: TRBV7-8
CDR3aa: CASSLSHNFGLEQYF
CDR3nt: TGTGCCAGCAGCTTATCCCATAACTTTGGGCTCGAGCAGTACTTC

j_gene: TRBJ1-1
abundance: once
d_gene: TRBD1
v_gene: TRBV6-1
CDR3aa: CASSDWDRVAQRDEAFF
CDR3nt: TGTGCCAGCAGTGATTGGGACAGGGTGGCTCAGAGAGATGAAGCTTTCTTT

j_gene: TRBJ2-2
abundance: NA
d_gene: NA
v_gene: TRBV19
CDR3aa: CASSMRGTGELFF
CDR3nt: TGTGCCAGTAGTATGAGAGGGACCGGGGAGCTGTTTTTT